A single sample is the source of the 24 T cell receptor beta chains below, sequenced in a study of blood T cell repertoires in COVID-19 (dated by TCRdb to 2018 to 2020). Library construction relied on the immunoSEQ multiplex PCR assay. What TCRdb holds here is the immuneACCESS table cut down to in-frame rearrangements. Part of the clones is not present; checked against another copy, under half of the missing clones reflect an unresolved V gene, and the others are unexplained. This sample is represented by approximately 400,000 clones; about 91% of them were singletons. 10% to 15% of the sample belongs to the ten largest clones. The sequenced sample was peripheral blood. Receptor source: a woman between 45 and 60 years old with COVID-19, enrolled during active disease.

The chain carries TRBV28 and TRBJ1-1; D is unresolved. CDR1 and CDR2 (germline): MDHEN, SYDVKM. Trimming left V 6 bases short and J 4 bases short, with 24 bases between. The CDR3 has 17 residues. The CDR3, as DNA: TGTGCCAGCAGGACTAGGAGGGTGACCCTAAGTTCCACTGAAGCTTTCTTT. Translated, it gives CASRTRRVTLSSTEAFF.

The chain employs TRBV30 and TRBJ2-2; TRBD2 might be the D (6 bases). The ends were cut back, 2 bases at V and 4 bases at J, with 11 bases in the middle. Germline V gives CDR1 GTSNPN, CDR2 SVGIG (reference sequence). The CDR3 contains 14 residues. CDR3: CAWSRDSSTGELFF. CDR3 bases: TGTGCCTGGAGTCGGGACTCTTCCACCGGGGAGCTGTTTTTT.

The chain has TRBV11-2 and TRBJ2-5; tentative D call: TRBD2 (6 bases). Trimming shortened V by 4 bases and J by 3 bases, and 21 bases separated the two germline ends. The CDR3 extends over 17 amino acids. Germline CDR1 is SGHAT and CDR2 is FQNNGV. CDR3 in DNA: TGTGCCAGCAGCTCCTCAGGCATGGGGACTGGTAAAGAGACCCAGTACTTC. This sequence encodes CASSSSGMGTGKETQYF.

The chain has TRBV2 and TRBJ1-2; TRBD1 matches at 10 bases. The length of the CDR3 is 15 residues. From germline, CDR1 is SNHLY and CDR2 FYNNEI. V was pared by 4 bases and J by 4 bases, with 6 bases of the junction left unmatched. The CDR3 reads CASSGGTGEGYGYTF. The CDR3 DNA reads TGTGCCAGCAGTGGGGGGACAGGGGAGGGCTATGGCTACACCTTC.

With respect to this clone: Other DNA sequences within the sample encode an identical CDR3. This chain uses TRBV7-9 with TRBJ1-2; no firm D call. Trimming stripped 1 base from V and 4 bases from J, with 4 bases between. Germline V gene sequence: CDR1 SEHNR, CDR2 FQNEAQ (reference sequence). The CDR3 length is 12 residues. CDR3 loop: CASSLDSYGYTF. The CDR3 DNA is TGTGCCAGCAGCTTAGATAGCTATGGCTACACCTTC.

This clone was seen only a few times. J is TRBJ1-5 and V is TRBV11-2; D possibly corresponds to TRBD1 (6 bases). Trimming removed 0 bases at V and 1 base at J, with 13 bases between. The CDR3 consists of 17 residues. Germline V CDR1 and CDR2: SGHAT, FQNNGV. CDR3 region: CASSLDGQGPSNQPQHF. In DNA, the CDR3 is TGTGCCAGCAGCTTAGATGGGCAGGGGCCAAGCAATCAGCCCCAGCATTTT.

The chain carries TRBV19 and TRBJ1-2, with TRBD1 matching 7 bases. Germline CDR1 LNHDA, CDR2 SQIVND (reference sequence). This CDR3 region has 14 residues. V dropped 5 bases and J dropped 6; count of bases not matched to a gene: 9. CDR3 in amino acids: CASSQGQGEHGYTF. The CDR3, as DNA: TGTGCCAGTAGTCAGGGCCAGGGGGAACATGGCTACACCTTC.

V usage is TRBV14 and J usage is TRBJ2-7, with 9 bases matching TRBD1. Germline V CDR1 and CDR2: SGHDN, FVKESK. CDR3 length equals 15 residues. Trimming at V came to 3 bases and at J to 3 bases, leaving 6 bases not matched to a gene. The CDR3 is CASSHPDRGFYEQYF. CDR3 nucleotides: TGTGCCAGCAGCCACCCGGACAGGGGATTCTACGAGCAGTACTTC.

J is TRBJ1-5 and V is TRBV30; D not resolved. V lost 0 bases and J lost 6, with 12 bases in between. CDR3 length equals 14 residues. CDR1 and CDR2 from the germline V gene are GTSNPN and SVGIG (reference sequence). The CDR3 DNA sequence: TGTGCCTGGAGTGTACGGAGTGGTGGTCAGCCCCAGCATTTT. This codes for CAWSVRSGGQPQHF.

This chain joins TRBV11-3 and TRBJ2-1; 7 positions agree with TRBD2. This CDR3 is built from 13 residues. V was pared by 6 bases and J by 8 bases, with 7 bases of the junction left unmatched. The V gene's germline CDR1 is SGHNT and CDR2 YENEEA. The CDR3 spells CASSLFGGYEQFF. The CDR3 DNA reads as TGTGCCAGCAGTTTATTCGGGGGGTATGAGCAGTTCTTC.

The V and J genes are TRBV10-3 and TRBJ2-7; a possible D gene is TRBD1 (6 bases). Germline values: CDR1 ENHRY, CDR2 SYGVKD. V was shortened by 1 base and J by 0 bases, with 10 bases between the two germline ends. This CDR3 is 15 amino acids long. The CDR3 DNA follows: TGTGCCATCAGTGAGTACAGGGAGAGCTCCTACGAGCAGTACTTC. Encoded protein: CAISEYRESSYEQYF.

About this clone: Relative to the germline gene, one junction end is altered; a read error may explain this. The chain links TRBV20-1 to TRBJ2-1; D is uncertain. The germline CDR1 and CDR2 sequences are DFQATT and SNEGSKA (reference sequence). This CDR3 is built from 12 residues. CDR3 region: CSASWQYNGQFF. The CDR3 region has the DNA TGCAGTGCTAGTTGGCAGTACAATGGGCAGTTCTTC.

This CDR3 is CATSSGGSREQYF. The DNA for the CDR3 is TGTGCCACTTCATCGGGGGGCTCGAGAGAGCAGTACTTC. The chain joins TRBV15 to TRBJ2-7; D perhaps matches TRBD2 (7 bases). Trimming took off 9 bases at V and 7 bases at J, with 19 bases between the two ends. Germline V gives CDR1 LNHNV, CDR2 YYDKDF (reference sequence). The CDR3 extends over 13 amino acids.

The gene calls are TRBV19 and TRBJ1-1; 10 positions agree with TRBD1. Germline CDR1 reads LNHDA; CDR2 reads SQIVND (reference sequence). V lost 5 bases to trimming and J lost 5 bases; unmatched junction nucleotides: 8. The CDR3 length is 15 residues. DNA for the CDR3: TGTGCCAGTAGTCCGACAGGGGGCAATACGACTGAAGCTTTCTTT. Translating it yields CASSPTGGNTTEAFF.

The J gene is TRBJ1-1, the V gene TRBV28; no clear D. Germline V CDR1 and CDR2: MDHEN, SYDVKM. The CDR3 extends over 14 amino acids. Trimming pared 2 bases from V and 3 bases from J, leaving 10 bases between. The CDR3 DNA sequence: TGTGCCAGCAGTTTACCCCCCGCGTACACTGAAGCTTTCTTT. It is translated as CASSLPPAYTEAFF.

In nucleotides, the CDR3 is TGTGCCTGGAGTGTATTGACCGAGGGGCCCCAGCATTTT. Translation: CAWSVLTEGPQHF. The V gene is TRBV30, the J gene TRBJ1-5; D gene uncertain. The CDR3 totals 13 residues. V was shortened by 0 bases and J by 9 bases, with 12 bases between the two germline ends. Germline V lookup: CDR1 GTSNPN, CDR2 SVGIG (reference sequence).

The V call is TRBV9, the J call TRBJ1-5, with a possible D match to TRBD1 (5 bases). This CDR3 is 13 amino acids long. V was cut by 4 bases and J by 6 bases, with 11 bases left in between. Germline values: CDR1 SGDLS, CDR2 YYNGEE. The CDR3 region has the DNA TGTGCCAGCAGCAAGGACATCCTTCAGCCCCAGCATTTT. It is translated as CASSKDILQPQHF.

This chain links TRBV12-3 or TRBV12-4 with TRBJ1-1; D remains ambiguous. V was pared by 10 bases and J by 7 bases, with 10 bases between. The CDR3 spans 10 residues. The CDR3 DNA is TGTGCCACAAGGAGGCTTGAAGCTTTCTTT. This sequence encodes CATRRLEAFF.

Written as DNA, the CDR3 is TGTGCCAGCAGTGAAGACAGGGGTAGAGATACGCAGTATTTT. This sequence encodes CASSEDRGRDTQYF. The gene calls are TRBV2 and TRBJ2-3; TRBD1 agrees at 7 bases. Germline CDR1 SNHLY, CDR2 FYNNEI. The trim removed 1 base at V and 5 bases at J, leaving 3 bases unmatched. This CDR3 is 14 amino acids long.

The chain couples TRBV28 to TRBJ1-2, with 8 nucleotides matching TRBD1. This CDR3 region has 14 residues. The germline CDR1 and CDR2 sequences are MDHEN and SYDVKM. The DNA of the CDR3 is TGTGGGGAGGACAGGGTAGGCCCAATGGGTGGCTACACCTTC. It is translated as CGEDRVGPMGGYTF.

This chain joins TRBV2 and TRBJ1-1, with D maybe TRBD1 (5 bases). There are 14 residues in the CDR3. From germline, CDR1 is SNHLY and CDR2 FYNNEI. Trimming shortened V by 2 bases and J by 4 bases, and 11 bases separated the two germline ends. CDR3 in amino acids: CASSEIRRGTEAFF. The CDR3 coding sequence is TGTGCCAGCAGTGAAATCAGGAGGGGCACTGAAGCTTTCTTT.

The chain recombines TRBV27 with TRBJ1-4, with D tentatively TRBD1 (5 bases). The germline V gene encodes CDR1 MNHEY and CDR2 SMNVEV (reference sequence). V was clipped by 7 bases and J by 7 bases, with 13 bases between them. The length of the CDR3 is 13 residues. CDR3 nucleotide sequence: TGTGCCAGCACCGGGGGGGGGAGTGAAAAACTGTTTTTT. Amino acids: CASTGGGSEKLFF. The full variable domain, in which reference TRBV27 and TRBJ1-4 provide the parts outside the CDR3, is EAQVTQNPRYLITVTGKKLTVTCSQNMNHEYMSWYRQDPGLGLRQIYYSMNVEVTDKGDVPEGYKVSRKEKRNFPLILESPSPNQTSLYFCASTGGGSEKLFFGSGTQLSVL.

The chain uses TRBV27 and TRBJ2-7; 11 bases align to TRBD1. The V gene end was trimmed by 3 bases and the J gene end by 3 bases; junction bases not matched to a gene: 4. Germline CDR1 reads MNHEY; CDR2 reads SMNVEV (reference sequence). The CDR3 covers 15 residues. The CDR3 DNA is TGTGCCAGCAGTTTGGGGACAGGGGGATTCTACGAGCAGTACTTC. Protein sequence: CASSLGTGGFYEQYF.

CDR3: CASSPRTEYNYGYTF. The DNA of the CDR3 is TGTGCCAGCAGCCCGCGGACAGAGTATAACTATGGCTACACCTTC. The chain carries TRBV3-1 (or the pseudogene TRBV3-2) and TRBJ1-2; D perhaps matches TRBD1 (6 bases). The V gene lost 4 bases and the J gene lost 1 base, with 13 bases spanning the gap. Looked up from germline, CDR1 is LGHDT and CDR2 is YNNKEL (reference sequence). This CDR3 is 15 amino acids long.